The rows below give T cell receptor beta chains drawn from one sample of a study of T cell repertoires in cytomegalovirus infection. TCRdb fed the reads into MiXCR, producing one record per CDR3 protein. This repertoire shows about 460,000 distinct CDR3 sequences, roughly 10% found once; its top ten account for roughly a tenth. Sequenced: PBMCs. These receptors were taken from a human donor in good health (CMV status not recorded). Some clones in this sample may be carry-over from other donors' samples. The CDR3 runs from the conserved cysteine through the conserved F or W. The D gene is left open where the match is weak. The size field is filled for only some rows; it gives once, few, many or a size class.

many | TRBJ2-2 | . | TRBV7-8 | CASSFWTAITGELFF | TGTGCCAGCAGCTTCTGGACCGCTATAACCGGGGAGCTGTTTTTT
. | TRBJ2-3 | . | TRBV5-1 | CASSSPGRHTQYF | TGCGCCAGCAGCTCACCGGGACGGCATACGCAGTATTTT
. | TRBJ2-5 | . | TRBV20-1 | CSARDLKETQYF | TGCAGTGCTAGAGATTTGAAAGAGACCCAGTACTTC
many | TRBJ2-1 | . | TRBV28 | CASSRKRGEQFF | TGTGCCAGCAGTCGAAAACGGGGTGAGCAGTTCTTC
. | TRBJ2-2 | . | TRBV9 | CASSVVPNLGGELFF | TGTGCCAGCAGCGTCGTACCCAACTTGGGCGGGGAGCTGTTTTTT
many | TRBJ2-1 | . | TRBV7-6 | CASSFLSQQPNSEQFF | TGTGCCAGCAGCTTTTTAAGCCAGCAACCCAACAGTGAGCAGTTCTTC
few | TRBJ2-4 | TRBD2 | TRBV20-1 | CSAVAGAKNIQYF | TGCAGTGCTGTAGCGGGAGCCAAAAACATTCAGTACTTC
many | TRBJ2-7 | TRBD1 | TRBV12-5 | CASGLVQRQGRYEQYF | TGTGCTAGTGGTTTGGTACAGCGACAGGGGAGGTACGAGCAGTACTTC
few | TRBJ2-6 | . | TRBV5-1 | CASSLMAGAGANVLTF | TGCGCCAGCAGCTTGATGGCAGGGGCTGGGGCCAACGTCCTGACTTTC
many | TRBJ1-5 | . | TRBV7-9 | CASSPGSSRDQPQHF | TGTGCCAGCAGCCCAGGGTCCAGTCGTGATCAGCCCCAGCATTTT
many | TRBJ1-2 | TRBD1 | TRBV6-5 | CASTQGAARDYGYTF | TGTGCCAGCACCCAGGGGGCCGCCCGGGACTATGGCTACACCTTC
few | TRBJ2-1 | TRBD2 | TRBV20-1 | CSATLSGGSSYNEQFF | TGCAGTGCTACCCTCAGCGGGGGGAGCTCCTACAATGAGCAGTTCTTC
. | TRBJ2-1 | . | TRBV9 | CASSVGGEANEQFF | TGTGCCAGCAGCGTGGGGGGAGAGGCAAATGAGCAGTTCTTC
. | TRBJ1-1 | . | TRBV10-3 | CAISTVSKGQEAFF | TGTGCCATCAGTACCGTGAGTAAGGGACAAGAAGCTTTCTTT
many | TRBJ1-4 | . | TRBV7-2 | CASSSRQGYEKLFF | TGTGCCAGCAGCTCGAGGCAGGGTTATGAAAAACTGTTTTTT
many | TRBJ1-5 | . | TRBV12-3/TRBV12-4 | CASRTDSINQPQHF | TGTGCCAGCAGAACGGACAGCATCAATCAGCCCCAGCATTTT
many | TRBJ2-2 | TRBD2 | TRBV6-6 | CASRLGGGTGELFF | TGTGCCAGCAGATTGGGGGGGGGCACCGGGGAGCTGTTTTTT
. | TRBJ1-2 | . | TRBV14 | CASSQDDNYGYTF | TGTGCCAGCAGCCAAGACGACAACTATGGCTACACCTTC
. | TRBJ2-3 | . | TRBV5-3 | CASSLQGNRDTQYF | TGTGCCAGCAGCTTACAGGGAAACAGAGATACGCAGTATTTT
. | TRBJ2-2 | TRBD2 | TRBV28 | CASSWRENGELFF | TGTGCCAGCAGTTGGCGGGAGAACGGGGAGCTGTTTTTT
many | TRBJ2-7 | . | TRBV12-3/TRBV12-4 | CASSLRPVGQYF | TGTGCCAGCAGTTTAAGACCGGTTGGTCAGTACTTC
many | TRBJ1-2 | . | TRBV7-2 | CASSLDIYGYTF | TGTGCCAGCAGCTTAGACATCTATGGCTACACCTTC
many | TRBJ1-1 | TRBD1 | TRBV7-6 | CASSRGQTTEAFF | TGTGCCAGCAGCCGGGGACAGACCACTGAAGCTTTCTTT
many | TRBJ2-7 | TRBD1 | TRBV12-3/TRBV12-4 | CASSSRGQTYEQYF | TGTGCCAGCAGTTCAAGGGGACAGACCTACGAGCAGTACTTC
many | TRBJ2-1 | TRBD2 | TRBV7-9 | CASSPPGRASYNEQFF | TGTGCCAGCAGCCCCCCGGGGAGGGCCTCCTACAATGAGCAGTTCTTC
many | TRBJ1-1 | TRBD1 | TRBV19 | CASSTRDRANTEAFF | TGTGCCAGTAGTACCCGGGACAGGGCTAACACTGAAGCTTTCTTT
few | TRBJ2-3 | . | TRBV9 | CASSTRGDISTDTQYF | TGTGCCAGCAGCACACGGGGGGACATCAGCACAGATACGCAGTATTTT
many | TRBJ2-1 | TRBD2 | TRBV7-3 | CASSTGTSGGNEQFF | TGTGCCAGCAGCACCGGGACTAGCGGGGGCAATGAGCAGTTCTTC
many | TRBJ1-2 | TRBD1 | TRBV7-9 | CASSPRTGGGYTF | TGTGCCAGCAGCCCGCGGACAGGGGGCGGCTACACCTTC
many | TRBJ1-5 | . | TRBV7-9 | CASSSGRNNQPQHF | TGTGCCAGCAGCTCGGGACGCAACAATCAGCCCCAGCATTTT
many | TRBJ2-3 | . | TRBV11-2 | CASSLRVGGLTGDTQYF | TGTGCCAGCAGCCTTCGGGTGGGGGGACTGACGGGAGATACGCAGTATTTT
many | TRBJ2-3 | TRBD2 | TRBV7-3 | CASSLTGTSGGSQYF | TGTGCCAGCAGCTTAACGGGGACTAGCGGGGGAAGCCAGTATTTT
many | TRBJ2-5 | TRBD1 | TRBV11-3 | CASSSSFGTGGRRETQYF | TGTGCCAGCAGCTCCTCCTTCGGGACAGGCGGGCGGCGGGAGACCCAGTACTTC
many | TRBJ2-3 | TRBD1 | TRBV11-3 | CASSTTTGVTDTQYF | TGTGCCAGCAGCACCACAACAGGGGTCACAGATACGCAGTATTTT
many | TRBJ1-1 | . | TRBV7-6 | CASRLGGHSTNTEAFF | TGTGCCAGCCGACTGGGGGGGCATTCAACCAACACTGAAGCTTTCTTT
. | TRBJ2-7 | . | TRBV2 | CASSVGRDYEQYF | TGTGCCAGCAGTGTCGGTAGGGACTACGAGCAGTACTTC
few | TRBJ2-5 | . | TRBV20-1 | CSASQGIEETQYF | TGCAGTGCTTCCCAGGGGATTGAAGAGACCCAGTACTTC
many | TRBJ1-1 | TRBD1 | TRBV10-3 | CATLGTGATEAFF | TGTGCCACCTTAGGGACAGGGGCTACTGAAGCTTTCTTT
few | TRBJ1-1 | . | TRBV20-1 | CSARVPRATEAFF | TGCAGTGCTAGAGTCCCGAGGGCCACTGAAGCTTTCTTT
. | TRBJ1-2 | . | TRBV9 | CASSERTVTYGYTF | TGTGCCAGCAGCGAGAGGACAGTTACCTATGGCTACACCTTC